This T cell receptor beta chain was recorded in a study of blood T cell repertoires in COVID-19. About the research overall: PBMCs, B-cell-depleted T cells, or T cells were the source of the cDNA or gDNA that made up the material.

The CDR3 is 15 residues long. Germline lookup yields CDR1 SGHNT and CDR2 YENEEA. The V gene lost 5 bases and the J gene lost 2 bases, with 13 bases spanning the gap. Under the authors' procedure: Amplification of reference gene primers was used by the study to estimate nucleated cell counts. The data were produced by immunoSEQ multiplex PCR, yet TCRdb's version contains in-frame clones alone and is incomplete. V, J and clone size reflect that table, while D and trimming were determined from the DNA. The repertoire holds under 250,000 clones, with 60% to 85% as singletons. The chain employs TRBV11-3 and TRBJ2-1; no firm D call. The sequenced material came from peripheral blood. The receptor's source is a woman in her 70s with acute or convalescent COVID-19. CDR3 nucleotides: TGTGCCAGCAGCCCGCTTGGTAGTACCTACAATGAGCAGTTCTTC. Translated, it gives CASSPLGSTYNEQFF.